The 28 T cell receptor beta chains below were found in one sample sequenced in a study of blood T cell repertoires in COVID-19. TCRdb's table, derived via immunoSEQ multiplex PCR, lists solely in-frame clones and lacks some. The data show 250,000 to 350,000 clones, approximately 90% seen once. The sample was peripheral blood. Every receptor here comes from a man aged 25-40 years with acute or convalescent COVID-19.

Turning to this clone: Other nucleotide sequences from this sample produce the same CDR3. In DNA, the CDR3 is TGTGCCAGCAGTTTAGGGCGGGCTGGCTACACCTTC. It specifies CASSLGRAGYTF. The chain uses TRBV28 and TRBJ1-2; D remains ambiguous. This CDR3 is built from 12 residues. V was cut by 2 bases and J by 7 bases, with 8 bases left in between. CDR1 and CDR2 from the germline V gene are MDHEN and SYDVKM.

This clone was seen just once. The chain joins TRBV10-1 to TRBJ1-1; D is possibly TRBD1 (5 bases). V was cut by 3 bases and J by 1 base, with 9 bases left in between. There are 14 residues in the CDR3. Looked up from germline, CDR1 is WNHNN and CDR2 is SYGVQD (reference sequence). DNA for the CDR3: TGCGCCAGCAGTGACGGGGGACGGAACACTGAAGCTTTCTTT. Translating it yields CASSDGGRNTEAFF.

The chain couples TRBV5-6 to TRBJ2-7; 9 nucleotides line up with TRBD1. CDR1 SGHDT and CDR2 YYEEEE come from the germline V gene. V was pared by 4 bases and J by 0 bases, with 8 bases of the junction left unmatched. The CDR3 runs to 16 residues. The CDR3 protein is CASSRGQGTLSYEQYF. The CDR3 nucleotides are TGTGCCAGCAGCCGCGGACAGGGGACCCTCTCCTACGAGCAGTACTTC.

The chain links TRBV27 to TRBJ1-1; 9 positions match TRBD1. The V gene's germline CDR1 is MNHEY and CDR2 SMNVEV (reference sequence). Trimming cost V 5 bases and J 0 bases; bases outside gene matches: 7. This CDR3 has 16 amino acids. CDR3 region: CASSTRQGGMNTEAFF. CDR3 bases: TGTGCCAGCAGTACCCGACAGGGGGGCATGAACACTGAAGCTTTCTTT.

The chain is built from TRBV7-8 and TRBJ1-5, with D uncertain. Germline loops: CDR1 SGHVS, CDR2 FQNEAQ. CDR3 length: 14 residues. V was cut by 1 base and J by 7 bases, with 11 bases left in between. The CDR3 region is CASSLGRAGQPQHF. CDR3 nucleotide sequence: TGTGCCAGCAGCTTAGGGAGGGCTGGACAGCCCCAGCATTTT.

This chain links TRBV27 with TRBJ1-1; D remains unclear. V gave up 6 bases and J gave up 3 bases, with 11 bases separating them. Germline values: CDR1 MNHEY, CDR2 SMNVEV (reference sequence). The CDR3 covers 13 residues. The CDR3 protein is CASSRGRDTEAFF. The DNA of the CDR3 is TGTGCCAGCAGCAGAGGGCGGGACACTGAAGCTTTCTTT.

CDR3 sequence: CASSQLASGVRTGELFF. CDR3 coding DNA: TGCGCCAGCAGCCAACTCGCTAGCGGGGTTCGGACCGGGGAGCTGTTTTTT. The chain has TRBV4-1 and TRBJ2-2, with 9 bases that match TRBD2. The length of the CDR3 is 17 residues. In germline, CDR1 is MGHRA, CDR2 YSYEKL. The V and J ends lost 2 bases and 5 bases, in that order; junction bases with no gene match: 9.

The V call is TRBV10-2, the J call TRBJ1-1; unclear D gene. The germline gives CDR1 WSHSY, CDR2 SAAADI. The CDR3 sequence is 11 residues long. Trimming cost V 4 bases and J 7 bases, with 7 bases left between them. The CDR3 nucleotides are TGCGCCAGCAGTGGTAGTTTTGAAGCTTTCTTT. It yields the protein CASSGSFEAFF.

The sample holds one count of this clone. The rearrangement links TRBV10-3 to TRBJ2-3, with TRBD2 matching 10 bases. The CDR3 totals 15 residues. Germline CDR1 ENHRY, CDR2 SYGVKD. Trimming removed 2 bases from V and 4 bases from J; junction bases left unmatched: 3. In DNA form, the CDR3 reads TGTGCCATCAGTGAGGGACTAGCGGAGGCAGATACGCAGTATTTT. Encoded protein: CAISEGLAEADTQYF.

As DNA, the CDR3 is TGTGCCAGCAGTGAGGACCAGGGGTTTAGTACTGAAGCTTTCTTT. Protein: CASSEDQGFSTEAFF. The chain joins TRBV2 to TRBJ1-1; maybe TRBD1 (6 bases). This CDR3 has 15 residues. The V end lost 3 bases, the J end lost 5 bases, and 16 bases lay between the germline ends. Germline V CDR1 and CDR2: SNHLY, FYNNEI.

This rearrangement joins TRBV2 to TRBJ2-1; 8 bases align to TRBD2. Germline loops: CDR1 SNHLY, CDR2 FYNNEI. The CDR3 spans 17 residues. V shed 10 bases and J 7 bases; nucleotides not matched to a gene: 21. The CDR3: CATSFSGGGVLWNEQFF. In nucleotides, the CDR3 is TGTGCCACCTCTTTTTCGGGGGGGGGAGTTCTTTGGAATGAGCAGTTCTTC.

The rearrangement uses TRBV9 and TRBJ2-7; the match to TRBD2 covers 10 bases. CDR3 size: 15 residues. CDR1 is SGDLS, CDR2 YYNGEE, per germline. V dropped 4 bases and J dropped 4; count of bases not matched to a gene: 8. CDR3 DNA sequence: TGTGCCAGCAGCCCCCCTAGCGGGAGATGGTACGAGCAGTACTTC. Translation gives CASSPPSGRWYEQYF.

V usage is TRBV18 and J usage is TRBJ1-1, with D hard to call. From germline, CDR1 is KGHSH and CDR2 LQKENI. Trimming removed 6 bases from V and 1 base from J, with 15 bases in between. This CDR3 spans 15 amino acids. CDR3 loop: CASSPYRGENTEAFF. CDR3 bases: TGTGCCAGCTCCCCATATCGGGGTGAGAACACTGAAGCTTTCTTT.

The chain has TRBV3-1 (or the pseudogene TRBV3-2) and TRBJ2-3; no clear D gene. Germline CDR1 and CDR2: LGHDT and YNNKEL (reference sequence). This CDR3 is built from 16 residues. The V and J ends lost 1 base and 0 bases respectively, with 11 bases between them. The CDR3 loop is CASSQVGSPSTDTQYF. CDR3 DNA: TGTGCCAGCAGCCAAGTTGGCAGTCCCAGCACAGATACGCAGTATTTT.

This sequence joins TRBV7-8 and TRBJ2-2, with 8 bases identical to TRBD1. Per the germline V gene, CDR1 is SGHVS and CDR2 is FQNEAQ. Trimming removed 5 bases from V and 4 bases from J; junction bases left unmatched: 6. The CDR3 totals 15 residues. CDR3: CASSTQGAVTGELFF. The CDR3 DNA follows: TGTGCCAGCAGCACCCAGGGGGCGGTCACCGGGGAGCTGTTTTTT.

This chain's CDR3 is CASSLRAGRHNSPLHF. The CDR3 nucleotides read TGTGCCAGCAGTTTGCGAGCGGGACGGCATAATTCACCCCTCCACTTT. The chain joins TRBV28 to TRBJ1-6; D may be TRBD1 (5 bases). The V gene lost 3 bases and the J gene lost 5 bases, with 14 bases spanning the gap. Germline V gives CDR1 MDHEN, CDR2 SYDVKM. The CDR3 covers 16 residues.

The chain couples TRBV5-8 to TRBJ2-3, with D possibly being TRBD1 (5 bases). The CDR3 has 15 amino acids. Trimming took off 3 bases at V and 4 bases at J, with 15 bases between the two ends. The germline CDR1 and CDR2 sequences are SGHTS and YDEGEE. The DNA for the CDR3 is TGTGCCAGCAGCTCGGCAGGGATGATTGCAGATACGCAGTATTTT. This codes for CASSSAGMIADTQYF.

The chain links TRBV28 to TRBJ1-2; 8 nucleotides agree with TRBD1. CDR3 length: 15 residues. Germline V gives CDR1 MDHEN, CDR2 SYDVKM. The trim removed 6 bases at V and 1 base at J, leaving 7 bases unmatched. The CDR3 DNA reads TGTGCCAGCAGAAGACAGGGGACCGTTAACTATGGCTACACCTTC. It specifies CASRRQGTVNYGYTF.

To note about this clone: An end of the junction does not agree with germline; a read error may underlie this. V and J are TRBV30 and TRBJ2-5, with TRBD1 as a possible D gene (5 bases). The CDR3 extends over 14 amino acids. The germline gives CDR1 GTSNPN, CDR2 SVGIG (reference sequence). The CDR3 region has the DNA TGTGCCTCGAGTAGGCTTAGGGGCAGAGAGACCCAGTACTTC. It yields the protein CASSRLRGRETQYF.

This clone was found once. V is TRBV5-1 and J is TRBJ2-7; possibly TRBD2 for D (5 bases). The germline V gene encodes CDR1 SGHRS and CDR2 YFSETQ. V was cut by 2 bases and J by 5 bases, with 14 bases left in between. The CDR3 is 14 residues long. CDR3 sequence reads: CASSLVPGVDEQYF. CDR3 DNA sequence: TGCGCCAGCAGCTTAGTCCCCGGGGTCGACGAGCAGTACTTC.

The rearrangement uses TRBV9 and TRBJ2-3, with unresolved D. CDR1 and CDR2 (germline): SGDLS, YYNGEE. V lost 0 bases and J lost 4, with 12 bases in between. The CDR3 length is 15 residues. CDR3 region: CASSVATRGADTQYF. In nucleotides, the CDR3 is TGTGCCAGCAGCGTAGCTACCCGAGGAGCAGATACGCAGTATTTT.

The chain uses TRBV30 and TRBJ2-3, with 8 bases that match TRBD2. CDR3 length equals 16 residues. V dropped 6 bases and J dropped 0; count of bases not matched to a gene: 11. In germline, CDR1 is GTSNPN, CDR2 SVGIG (reference sequence). The CDR3 region has the DNA TGTGCCTGCCTCTCTAGCGGGCCACCTAGCACAGATACGCAGTATTTT. Protein: CACLSSGPPSTDTQYF.

This clone occurred a few times. This sequence joins TRBV19 and TRBJ1-1; perhaps TRBD1 as D (6 bases). The V and J ends lost 7 bases and 7 bases respectively, with 13 bases between them. This CDR3 region has 12 residues. From germline, CDR1 is LNHDA and CDR2 SQIVND (reference sequence). The CDR3 protein is CASKRGMDEAFF. The DNA of the CDR3 is TGTGCCAGTAAGAGGGGGATGGATGAAGCTTTCTTT.

The chain uses TRBV4-1 and TRBJ1-1; weak D call: TRBD1 (6 bases). This CDR3 is 16 amino acids long. Per the germline V gene, CDR1 is MGHRA and CDR2 is YSYEKL. V was pared by 3 bases and J by 0 bases, with 14 bases between. CDR3 amino acids: CASSHPPGTLNTEAFF. CDR3 sequence (DNA): TGCGCCAGCAGCCACCCTCCCGGGACATTGAACACTGAAGCTTTCTTT.

This clone was counted a single time. The chain couples TRBV19 to TRBJ1-5; no clear D. The CDR3 runs to 11 residues. Trimming took off 6 bases at V and 4 bases at J, with 4 bases between the two ends. From germline, CDR1 is LNHDA and CDR2 SQIVND (reference sequence). The CDR3 loop is CASRQNQPQHF. The DNA for the CDR3 is TGTGCCAGTAGACAGAATCAGCCCCAGCATTTT.

The table lists this clone with a count of one. This chain uses TRBV6-6 with TRBJ2-7; 8 bases are a match to TRBD1. V lost 6 bases to trimming and J lost 3 bases; unmatched junction nucleotides: 4. Germline-derived CDR1 and CDR2 are MNHNY and SVGAGI (reference sequence). The CDR3 contains 13 residues. The CDR3 DNA follows: TGTGCCAGCAGGACAGGGGATCGCTACGAGCAGTACTTC. It specifies CASRTGDRYEQYF.

The V gene is TRBV9, the J gene TRBJ2-2, with no clear D. The CDR3 runs to 16 residues. Germline assignment: CDR1 SGDLS and CDR2 YYNGEE. The ends were cut back, 0 bases at V and 0 bases at J, with 9 bases in the middle. The CDR3 is CASSVGGVANTGELFF. For the CDR3, the DNA is TGTGCCAGCAGCGTAGGCGGCGTTGCGAACACCGGGGAGCTGTTTTTT. Full variable domain (outside the CDR3, taken from reference TRBV9 and TRBJ2-2): DSGVTQTPKHLITATGQRVTLRCSPRSGDLSVYWYQQSLDQGLQFLIQYYNGEERAKGNILERFSAQQFPDLHSELNLSSLELGDSALYFCASSVGGVANTGELFFGEGSRLTVL.

The V call is TRBV30, the J call TRBJ1-1, with 8 nucleotides matching TRBD1. This CDR3 is 15 amino acids long. The junction had 8 bases not matched to a gene; V was cut back by 5 bases and J by 0 bases. CDR1 and CDR2 from the germline V gene are GTSNPN and SVGIG (reference sequence). The CDR3 is CAWAGTGALNTEAFF. CDR3 nucleotides: TGTGCCTGGGCTGGGACAGGAGCATTGAACACTGAAGCTTTCTTT. The complete variable domain, with remaining parts taken from reference TRBV30 and TRBJ1-1, reads SQTIHQWPATLVQPVGSPLSLECTVEGTSNPNLYWYRQAAGRGLQLLFYSVGIGQISSEVPQNLSASRPQDRQFILSSKKLLLSDSGFYLCAWAGTGALNTEAFFGQGTRLTVV.